A single sample gave rise to the 22 T cell receptor beta chains below, sequenced in a study of shared clonotypes between healthy human individuals. The data were produced by immunoSEQ multiplex PCR, yet TCRdb's version contains in-frame clones alone and is incomplete. This sample carries about half a million clones, around four fifths of them seen once, and the ten largest clones take around 12%. Sequencing was done on a sample of PBMCs. The receptors shown here come from a woman aged 40 to 55 in good health. Some clones in this sample may be carry-over from other donors' samples.

The rearrangement joins TRBV29-1 to TRBJ2-7, with D possibly TRBD2 on 6 matching bases. V gave up 4 bases and J gave up 3 bases, with 13 bases separating them. The germline V gene encodes CDR1 SQVTM and CDR2 ANQGSEA. The CDR3 is 13 residues long. The CDR3 reads CSVGGTASYEQYF. The CDR3 nucleotides are TGCAGCGTTGGGGGGACTGCTAGCTACGAGCAGTACTTC.

This clone was detected only once. The rearrangement links TRBV28 to TRBJ1-4, with 11 bases fitting TRBD1. V was pared by 5 bases and J by 5 bases, with 19 bases of the junction left unmatched. Germline CDR1 reads MDHEN; CDR2 reads SYDVKM. This CDR3 comprises 20 residues. The CDR3 sequence: CASSLPSRGRTGGRNEKLFF. Written as DNA, the CDR3 is TGTGCCAGCAGTCTCCCATCGCGGGGCCGGACAGGGGGCCGGAATGAAAAACTGTTTTTT.

The genes are TRBV15 and TRBJ1-4, with TRBD1 as a possible D gene (6 bases). V dropped 1 base and J dropped 0 bases, with 9 bases sitting between them. The CDR3 consists of 16 residues. In germline, CDR1 is LNHNV, CDR2 YYDKDF (reference sequence). The CDR3 region is CATSRGGGTTNEKLFF. CDR3 DNA: TGTGCCACCAGCAGAGGCGGGGGCACAACTAATGAAAAACTGTTTTTT.

This clone was counted only a few times. Likely a read error: the CDR3 ends without its conserved phenylalanine or tryptophan. The V and J genes are TRBV29-1 and TRBJ1-4; D uncertain. V was shortened by 7 bases and J by 7 bases, with 13 bases between the two germline ends. The CDR3 extends over 12 amino acids. Germline CDR1 reads SQVTM; CDR2 reads ANQGSEA. CDR3 bases: TGCAGCGCTGGGTGGGCGGGTGAAAAACTGTTTTTG. Its translation is CSAGWAGEKLFL.

This chain links TRBV28 with TRBJ2-3; D is possibly TRBD1 or TRBD2 (5 bases each). Trimming shortened V by 6 bases and J by 9 bases, and 13 bases separated the two germline ends. The CDR3 totals 12 residues. The germline gives CDR1 MDHEN, CDR2 SYDVKM. As DNA, the CDR3 is TGTGCCAGCAGCCCCCTCCGGGACACGCAGTATTTT. Translation gives CASSPLRDTQYF.

The gene calls are TRBV5-1 and TRBJ2-1; the D gene is possibly TRBD1 (5 bases). There are 15 residues in the CDR3. The V end lost 5 bases, the J end lost 0 bases, and 12 bases lay between the germline ends. Germline V gene sequence: CDR1 SGHRS, CDR2 YFSETQ. Here the CDR3 reads CASRLQGNSYNEQFF. As DNA, the CDR3 is TGCGCCAGCAGGTTGCAGGGTAACTCCTACAATGAGCAGTTCTTC.

Written as DNA, the CDR3 is TGTGCCAGCAGCAAAACGGGACAGGGGGCAGAGACCCAGTACTTC. It translates to CASSKTGQGAETQYF. V is TRBV7-2 and J is TRBJ2-5; 12 bases fit TRBD1. With 5 bases clipped from V and 4 bases from J, the junction kept 5 bases outside the gene matches. In germline, CDR1 is SGHTA, CDR2 FQGNSA. This CDR3 region has 15 residues.

Concerning this clone: Other nucleotide sequences in the sample specify the same CDR3. This chain uses TRBV28 with TRBJ1-1; unclear D gene. V lost 4 bases and J lost 0, with 6 bases in between. This CDR3 is built from 13 residues. In germline, CDR1 is MDHEN, CDR2 SYDVKM. CDR3 amino acids: CASSSHMNTEAFF. The CDR3 DNA is TGTGCCAGCAGTTCTCATATGAACACTGAAGCTTTCTTT.

The V call is TRBV9, the J call TRBJ1-5; no clear D. CDR3 length: 14 amino acids. Germline values: CDR1 SGDLS, CDR2 YYNGEE. V shed 3 bases and J shed 5 bases, with 12 bases lying between them. The CDR3 region has the DNA TGTGCCAGCAGCGATGGGAGGATTGATCAGCCCCAGCATTTT. This gives the protein CASSDGRIDQPQHF.

The genes are TRBV6-5 and TRBJ2-2; D might be TRBD2 (5 bases). Trimming removed 4 bases at V and 6 bases at J, with 12 bases between. From germline, CDR1 is MNHEY and CDR2 SVGAGI. The CDR3 loop spans 14 amino acids. CDR3 loop: CASSSTPSPGELFF. In DNA, the CDR3 is TGTGCCAGCAGTTCGACTCCTAGCCCCGGGGAGCTGTTTTTT.

The chain has TRBV27 and TRBJ2-1; the D gene could be TRBD1 or TRBD2 (5 bases each). CDR3 length: 16 residues. V lost 7 bases to trimming and J lost 2 bases, with 18 bases between them. Germline V lookup: CDR1 MNHEY, CDR2 SMNVEV (reference sequence). This chain's CDR3 is CASTMAFRGAYNEQFF. The CDR3 bases are TGTGCCAGCACCATGGCCTTTAGAGGGGCCTACAATGAGCAGTTCTTC.

The chain is built from TRBV27 and TRBJ1-1; a weak D match, TRBD1 (6 bases). Germline CDR1 reads MNHEY; CDR2 reads SMNVEV (reference sequence). This CDR3 spans 13 amino acids. V lost 6 bases and J 11 bases, leaving 19 bases between the germline ends. The CDR3 bases are TGTGCCAGCAGGCCTACCAGGGGTTCGGGGGCTTTCTTT. Its protein product is CASRPTRGSGAFF.

V usage is TRBV5-8 and J usage is TRBJ1-2, with a weak D call TRBD1 (6 bases). Germline V lookup: CDR1 SGHTS, CDR2 YDEGEE. V was shortened by 4 bases and J by 4 bases, with 14 bases between the two germline ends. The CDR3 covers 14 residues. CDR3: CASSQDRKSYGYTF. The CDR3 nucleotides are TGTGCCAGCAGCCAGGACAGAAAAAGCTATGGCTACACCTTC.

For this clone: This clone may be a read error of a much larger clone one base away. The rearrangement links TRBV7-3 to TRBJ1-1, with D possibly being TRBD1 (5 bases). Germline V gene sequence: CDR1 SGHTA, CDR2 FQGTGA. V shed 3 bases and J shed 1 base, with 6 bases lying between them. This CDR3 is 13 amino acids long. The CDR3 loop is CASSLGENTEAFF. The DNA for the CDR3 is TGTGCCAGCAGCTTGGGGGAGAACACTGAAGCTTTCTTT.

This chain uses TRBV28 with TRBJ2-3; D could derive from TRBD1 or TRBD2 (6 bases each). The CDR3 covers 15 residues. V gave up 6 bases and J gave up 6 bases, with 19 bases separating them. Germline loops: CDR1 MDHEN, CDR2 SYDVKM. CDR3: CASRPQSTGADTQYF. CDR3 sequence (DNA): TGTGCCAGCAGACCTCAAAGTACGGGGGCGGATACGCAGTATTTT.

The chain recombines TRBV2 with TRBJ2-4, with D maybe TRBD1 (6 bases). The CDR3 has 12 amino acids. In germline, CDR1 is SNHLY, CDR2 FYNNEI. V dropped 7 bases and J dropped 6 bases, with 10 bases sitting between them. The CDR3 sequence is CASKGDGNIQYF. The CDR3, as DNA: TGTGCCAGCAAGGGGGATGGAAACATTCAGTACTTC.

The chain employs TRBV27 and TRBJ2-7, with D perhaps given as TRBD1 or TRBD2 (6 bases each). Germline V gene data show CDR1 as MNHEY and CDR2 as SMNVEV (reference sequence). Trimming took 5 bases from V and 0 from J, leaving 17 bases between them. The CDR3 length is 16 residues. This CDR3 reads CASSSAGGAASYEQYF. The CDR3, as DNA: TGTGCCAGCAGTAGCGCCGGGGGCGCTGCCTCCTACGAGCAGTACTTC.

The count of this clone is one. The chain recombines TRBV10-1 with TRBJ2-3; TRBD1 agrees at 7 bases. V trimming: 6 bases; J trimming: 4 bases; junction bases outside the gene matches: 10. The length of the CDR3 is 15 residues. CDR1 is WNHNN and CDR2 is SYGVQD in the germline V gene (reference sequence). The CDR3: CASSPERQGADTQYF. The CDR3 region has the DNA TGCGCCAGCAGCCCCGAACGACAGGGTGCAGATACGCAGTATTTT.

This clone was recorded a few times. This probably arose from a read error, given a far larger clone one base away. The V and J genes are TRBV28 and TRBJ1-1; possibly TRBD1 for D (5 bases). The germline V gene has CDR1 MDHEN and CDR2 SYDVKM. This CDR3 is built from 13 residues. The CDR3 DNA follows: TGTGCCAGCAGGGGACGGTCGAACACTGAAGCTCTCTTT. Amino acid sequence: CASRGRSNTEALF.

Note on this clone: The identical CDR3 is also encoded by other nucleotide sequences in the sample. V is TRBV29-1 and J is TRBJ2-3; D is tentatively TRBD1 or TRBD2 (6 bases each). The CDR3 covers 14 residues. The V gene lost 4 bases and the J gene lost 4 bases, with 15 bases spanning the gap. Germline-derived CDR1 and CDR2 are SQVTM and ANQGSEA. The CDR3 region has the DNA TGCAGCGTTGGAGGGGGGCAGGGAGCAGATACGCAGTATTTT. Translation gives CSVGGGQGADTQYF.

This clone was detected only once. The chain joins TRBV11-2 to TRBJ1-1, with D unclear. The germline V and J ends were trimmed by 8 bases and 11 bases, with 12 bases remaining between them. CDR1 is SGHAT, CDR2 FQNNGV, per germline. CDR3 length: 10 residues. The CDR3 DNA follows: TGTGCCAGCCGGCCCGATGGGGCTTTCTTT. Protein product: CASRPDGAFF. Supplemented by reference TRBV11-2 and TRBJ1-1, the full variable domain reads EAGVAQSPRYKIIEKRQSVAFWCNPISGHATLYWYQQILGQGPKLLIQFQNNGVVDDSQLPKDRFSAERLKGVDSTLKIQPAKLEDSAVYLCASRPDGAFFGQGTRLTVV.

The chain uses TRBV28 and TRBJ2-2; D perhaps matches TRBD2 (6 bases). Germline lookup yields CDR1 MDHEN and CDR2 SYDVKM. V gave up 4 bases and J gave up 5 bases, with 11 bases separating them. The CDR3 length is 14 residues. The CDR3 sequence is CASSSFGRTGELFF. CDR3 bases: TGTGCCAGCAGTTCATTCGGGAGAACCGGGGAGCTGTTTTTT.